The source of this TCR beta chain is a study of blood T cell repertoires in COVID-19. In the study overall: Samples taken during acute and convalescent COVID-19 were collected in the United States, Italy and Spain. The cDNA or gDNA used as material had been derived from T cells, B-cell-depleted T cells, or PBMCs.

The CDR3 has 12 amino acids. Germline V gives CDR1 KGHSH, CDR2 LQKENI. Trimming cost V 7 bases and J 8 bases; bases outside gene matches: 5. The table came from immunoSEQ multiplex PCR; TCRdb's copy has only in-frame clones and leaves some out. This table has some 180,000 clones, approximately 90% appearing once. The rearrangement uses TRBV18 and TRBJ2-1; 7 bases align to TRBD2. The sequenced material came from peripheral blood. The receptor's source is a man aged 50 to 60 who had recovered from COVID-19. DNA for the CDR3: TGTGCCAGCTTCGACGCGGGAGATGAGCAGTTCTTC. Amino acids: CASFDAGDEQFF.